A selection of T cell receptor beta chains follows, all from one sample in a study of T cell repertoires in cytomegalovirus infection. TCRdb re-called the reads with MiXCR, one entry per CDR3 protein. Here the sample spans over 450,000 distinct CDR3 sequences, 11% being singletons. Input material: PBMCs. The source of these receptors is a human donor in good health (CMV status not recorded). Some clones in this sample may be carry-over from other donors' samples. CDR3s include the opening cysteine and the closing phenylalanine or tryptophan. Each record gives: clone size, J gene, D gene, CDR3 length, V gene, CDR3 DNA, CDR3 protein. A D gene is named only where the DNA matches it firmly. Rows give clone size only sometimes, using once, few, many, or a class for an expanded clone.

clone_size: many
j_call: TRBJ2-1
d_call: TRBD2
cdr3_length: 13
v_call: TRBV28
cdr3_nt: TGTGCCAGCAGTGGCGGGGGGACGAGGGAGCAGTTCTTC
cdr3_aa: CASSGGGTREQFF

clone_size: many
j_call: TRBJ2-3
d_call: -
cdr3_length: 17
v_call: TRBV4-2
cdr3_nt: TGTGCCAGCAGCCAAGAAAAGGGGCCAGGGAACACAGATACGCAGTATTTT
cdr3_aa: CASSQEKGPGNTDTQYF

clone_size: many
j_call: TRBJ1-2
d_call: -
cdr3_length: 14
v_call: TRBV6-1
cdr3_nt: TGTGCCAGCAGTGAGCCGGGAGCTAACTATGGCTACACCTTC
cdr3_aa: CASSEPGANYGYTF

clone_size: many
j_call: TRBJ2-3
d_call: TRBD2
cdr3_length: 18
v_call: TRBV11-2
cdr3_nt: TGTGCCAGCACCACCTTCGGGGGCGGGGGGCAAAGGACAGATACGCAGTATTTT
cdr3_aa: CASTTFGGGGQRTDTQYF

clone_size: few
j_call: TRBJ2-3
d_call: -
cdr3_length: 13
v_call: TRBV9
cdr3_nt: TGTGCCAGCAGCTTCCGAATGGTAGATACGCAGTATTTT
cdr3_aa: CASSFRMVDTQYF

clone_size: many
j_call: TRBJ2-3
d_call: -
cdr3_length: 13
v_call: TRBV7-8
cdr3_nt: TGTGCCAGCAATCTCGTCCGCACAGATACGCAGTATTTT
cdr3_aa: CASNLVRTDTQYF

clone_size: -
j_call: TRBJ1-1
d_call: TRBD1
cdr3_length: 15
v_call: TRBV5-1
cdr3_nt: TGCGCCAGCAGCTTTTCAGGGGGCAAGAGCACTGAAGCTTTCTTT
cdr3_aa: CASSFSGGKSTEAFF

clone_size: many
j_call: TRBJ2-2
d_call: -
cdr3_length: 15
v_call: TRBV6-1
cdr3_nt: TGTGCCAGCAGCCCCCCGGGCAGGGTGACCGGGGAGCTGTTTTTT
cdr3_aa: CASSPPGRVTGELFF

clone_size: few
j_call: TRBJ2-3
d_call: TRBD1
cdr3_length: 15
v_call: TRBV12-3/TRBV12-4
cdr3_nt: TGTGCCAGCAGCCTCAGACAGGGCCCCACAGATACGCAGTATTTT
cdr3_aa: CASSLRQGPTDTQYF

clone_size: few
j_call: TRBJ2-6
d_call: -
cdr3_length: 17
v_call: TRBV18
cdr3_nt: TGTGCCAGCTCACCATTGACACAACTCTCTGGGGCCAACGTCCTGACTTTC
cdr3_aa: CASSPLTQLSGANVLTF

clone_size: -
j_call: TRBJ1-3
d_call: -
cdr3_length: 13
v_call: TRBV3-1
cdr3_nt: TGTGCCAGCAACACGGGCTCTGGAAACACCATATATTTT
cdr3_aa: CASNTGSGNTIYF

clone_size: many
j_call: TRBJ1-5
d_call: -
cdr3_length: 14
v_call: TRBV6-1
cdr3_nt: TGTGCCGGGGCCCTTGGGACGGGTGGTCAGCCCCAGCATTTT
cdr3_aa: CAGALGTGGQPQHF

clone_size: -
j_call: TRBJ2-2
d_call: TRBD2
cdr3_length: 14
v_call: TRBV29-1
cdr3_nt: TGCAGCGTTGTGGGACTAGCGGGAATCGGGGAGCTGTTTTTT
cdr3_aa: CSVVGLAGIGELFF

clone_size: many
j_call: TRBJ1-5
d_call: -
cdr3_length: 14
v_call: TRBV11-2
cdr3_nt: TGTGCCAGCAGCCCGGACAGAAGCAATCAGCCCCAGCATTTT
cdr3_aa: CASSPDRSNQPQHF

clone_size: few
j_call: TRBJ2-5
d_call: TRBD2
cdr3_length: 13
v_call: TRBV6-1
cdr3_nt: TGTGCCACCGAACTAGCGCGTAAAGAGACCCAGTACTTC
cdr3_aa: CATELARKETQYF

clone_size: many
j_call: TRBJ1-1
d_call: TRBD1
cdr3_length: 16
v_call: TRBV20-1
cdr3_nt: TGCAGTGCTAGAGGGACAGGGGGCGACGGGGACACTGAAGCTTTCTTT
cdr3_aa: CSARGTGGDGDTEAFF

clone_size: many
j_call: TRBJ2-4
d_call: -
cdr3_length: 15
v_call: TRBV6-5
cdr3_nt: TGTGCCAGCAGTCGAAACGTGATAGCCAAAAACATTCAGTACTTC
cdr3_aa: CASSRNVIAKNIQYF

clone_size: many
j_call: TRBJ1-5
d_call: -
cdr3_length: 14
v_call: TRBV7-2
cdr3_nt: TGTGCCAGCAGCTTCCAGGGTAGCAATCAGCCCCAGCATTTT
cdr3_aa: CASSFQGSNQPQHF

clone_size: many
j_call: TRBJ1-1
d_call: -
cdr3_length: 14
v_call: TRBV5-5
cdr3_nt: TGTGCCAGCAGCACAGGACCTATGAACACTGAAGCTTTCTTT
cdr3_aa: CASSTGPMNTEAFF

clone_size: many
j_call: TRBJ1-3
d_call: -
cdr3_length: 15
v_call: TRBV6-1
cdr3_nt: TGTGCCAGCATCCCAGCGGGGGGTCCTGGAAACACCATATATTTT
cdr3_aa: CASIPAGGPGNTIYF

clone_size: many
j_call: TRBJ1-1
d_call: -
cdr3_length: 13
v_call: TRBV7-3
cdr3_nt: TGTGCCAGCAGGCAATATATGAACACTGAAGCTTTCTTT
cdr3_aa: CASRQYMNTEAFF

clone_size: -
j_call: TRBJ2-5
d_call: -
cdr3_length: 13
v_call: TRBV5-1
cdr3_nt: TGCGCCAGCAGCTTGGCCCGATCAGAGACCCAGTACTTC
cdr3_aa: CASSLARSETQYF

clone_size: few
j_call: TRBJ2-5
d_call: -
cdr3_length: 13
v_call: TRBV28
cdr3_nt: TGTGCCAGCAGCCGGAGGGGAGAAGAGACCCAGTACTTC
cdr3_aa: CASSRRGEETQYF

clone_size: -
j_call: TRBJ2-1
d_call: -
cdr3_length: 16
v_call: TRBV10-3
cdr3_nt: TGTGCCATCAGTGAGGGGAGGTCCCTTCCCTACAATGAGCAGTTCTTC
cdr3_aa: CAISEGRSLPYNEQFF

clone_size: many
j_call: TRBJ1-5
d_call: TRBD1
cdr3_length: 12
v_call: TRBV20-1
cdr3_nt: TGCAGTGCTAGGGACAGGGTTCAGCCCCAGCATTTT
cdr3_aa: CSARDRVQPQHF

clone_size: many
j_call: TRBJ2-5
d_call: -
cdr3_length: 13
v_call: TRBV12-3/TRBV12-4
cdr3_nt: TGTGCCAGCAGAGCTGGTTCCCAAGAGACCCAGTACTTC
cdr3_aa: CASRAGSQETQYF

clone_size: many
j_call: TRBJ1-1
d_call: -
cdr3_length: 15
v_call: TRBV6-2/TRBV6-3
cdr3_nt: TGTGCCAGCAGGGGGTTAGGGGGAATGAACACTGAAGCTTTCTTT
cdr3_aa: CASRGLGGMNTEAFF

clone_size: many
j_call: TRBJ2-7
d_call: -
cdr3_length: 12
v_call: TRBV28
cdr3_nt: TGTGCCAGCAGTCCCGGACCTTACGAGCAGTACTTC
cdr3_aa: CASSPGPYEQYF

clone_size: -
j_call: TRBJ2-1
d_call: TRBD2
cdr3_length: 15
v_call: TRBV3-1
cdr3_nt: TGTGCCAGCAGCCAAGATAGCGGGAGAACCCATGAGCAGTTCTTC
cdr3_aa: CASSQDSGRTHEQFF

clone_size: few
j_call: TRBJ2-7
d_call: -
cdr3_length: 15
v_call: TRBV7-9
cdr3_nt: TGTGCCAGCAGCTCTATGGGGGCCAGCACCCACGAGCAGTACTTC
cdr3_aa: CASSSMGASTHEQYF

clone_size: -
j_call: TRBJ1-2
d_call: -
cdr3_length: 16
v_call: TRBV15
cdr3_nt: TGTGCCACCTCTGACCCGACGGGGGGGATAGTCGGTGGCTACACCTTC
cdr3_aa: CATSDPTGGIVGGYTF

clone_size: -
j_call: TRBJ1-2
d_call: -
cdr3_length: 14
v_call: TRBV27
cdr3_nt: TGTGCCAGCAGTTTAAGGCTGGGGAACTATGGCTACACCTTC
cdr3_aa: CASSLRLGNYGYTF

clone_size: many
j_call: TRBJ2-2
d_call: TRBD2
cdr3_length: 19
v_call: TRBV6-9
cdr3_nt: TGTGCCAGCAGTCCCCCTAGCGGGAGCCGTCGAAGGGACACCGGGGAGCTGTTTTTT
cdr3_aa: CASSPPSGSRRRDTGELFF

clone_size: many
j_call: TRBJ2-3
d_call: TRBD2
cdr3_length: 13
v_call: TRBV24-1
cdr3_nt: TGTGCCACCAGTGATTTACCTAGCGGTACGCAGTATTTT
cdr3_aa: CATSDLPSGTQYF

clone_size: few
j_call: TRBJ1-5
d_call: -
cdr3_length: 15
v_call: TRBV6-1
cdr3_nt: TGTGCCAGCAGCCGACTTGGACAGCCTTATCAGCCCCAGCATTTT
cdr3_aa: CASSRLGQPYQPQHF

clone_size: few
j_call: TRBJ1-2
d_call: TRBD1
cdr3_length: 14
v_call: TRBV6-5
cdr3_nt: TGTGCCAGCACCTCCGGGACAGGGGTCCGTGGCTACACCTTC
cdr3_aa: CASTSGTGVRGYTF

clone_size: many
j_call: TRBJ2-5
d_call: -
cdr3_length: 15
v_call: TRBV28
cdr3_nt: TGTGCCAGCAGTTTATCGCTACAGTCCGGAGAGACCCAGTACTTC
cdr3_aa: CASSLSLQSGETQYF

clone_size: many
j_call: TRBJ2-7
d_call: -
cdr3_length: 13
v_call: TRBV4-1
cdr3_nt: TGCGCCAGCAGCCAAGCCGGGACACGCGAGCAGTACTTC
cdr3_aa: CASSQAGTREQYF

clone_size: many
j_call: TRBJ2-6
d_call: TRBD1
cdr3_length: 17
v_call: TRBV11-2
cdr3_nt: TGTGCCAGCAGCACCCGGGACAGGGGCGCTGGGGCCAACGTCCTGACTTTC
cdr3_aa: CASSTRDRGAGANVLTF

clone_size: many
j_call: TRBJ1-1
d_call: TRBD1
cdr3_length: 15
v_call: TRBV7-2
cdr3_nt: TGTGCCAGCAGTCGGACAGGGGGTACTTACACTGAAGCTTTCTTT
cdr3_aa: CASSRTGGTYTEAFF

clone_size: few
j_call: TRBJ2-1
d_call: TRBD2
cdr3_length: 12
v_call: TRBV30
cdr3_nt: TGTGCCCGGGAGGGGTCCTACAATGAGCAGTTCTTC
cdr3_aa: CAREGSYNEQFF